This TCR beta chain was recovered during a study of cytomegalovirus exposure and HLA in healthy donors. This clone was picked up a small number of times. Its antigen remains unidentified. The study ran its PCR with 60 Vbeta and 13 Jbeta primers. The method was immunoSEQ multiplex PCR; TCRdb's version includes in-frame clones alone and lacks a portion of them. Of 150,000 to 170,000 clones listed, around 80% were seen once; the top ten hold more than 10%. Notes on the study in general: TCR sequences were mostly rare, though some public TCRs occurred in many donors.

The clonotype originates from a man aged 25 to 40 in good health and CMV-seropositive. The sequenced material came from PBMCs.

CDR3 amino acids: CASTQLKAGFGGYTF. In DNA form, the CDR3 reads TGTGCCAGTACCCAGCTGAAGGCCGGGTTTGGTGGCTACACCTTC. V is TRBV19 and J is TRBJ1-2; D is ambiguous. In germline, CDR1 is LNHDA, CDR2 SQIVND (reference sequence). V gave up 7 bases and J gave up 7 bases, with 22 bases separating them. The CDR3 has 15 amino acids.